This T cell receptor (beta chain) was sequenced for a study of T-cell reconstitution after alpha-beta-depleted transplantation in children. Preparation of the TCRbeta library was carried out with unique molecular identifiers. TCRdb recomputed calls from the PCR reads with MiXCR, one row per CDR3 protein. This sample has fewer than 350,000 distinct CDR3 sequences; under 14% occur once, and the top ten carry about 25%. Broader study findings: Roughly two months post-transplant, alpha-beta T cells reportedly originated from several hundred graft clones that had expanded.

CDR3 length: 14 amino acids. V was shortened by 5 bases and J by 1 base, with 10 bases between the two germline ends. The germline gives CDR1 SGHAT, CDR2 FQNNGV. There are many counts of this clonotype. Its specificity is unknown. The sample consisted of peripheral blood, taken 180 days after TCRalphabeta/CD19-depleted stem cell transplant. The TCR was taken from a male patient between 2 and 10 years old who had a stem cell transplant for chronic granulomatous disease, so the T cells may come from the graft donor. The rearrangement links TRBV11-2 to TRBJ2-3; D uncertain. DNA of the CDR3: TGTGCCAGCAGCCTTAAACTACGCACAGATACGCAGTATTTT. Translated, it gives CASSLKLRTDTQYF. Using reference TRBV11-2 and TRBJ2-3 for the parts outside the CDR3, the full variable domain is EAGVAQSPRYKIIEKRQSVAFWCNPISGHATLYWYQQILGQGPKLLIQFQNNGVVDDSQLPKDRFSAERLKGVDSTLKIQPAKLEDSAVYLCASSLKLRTDTQYFGPGTRLTVL.